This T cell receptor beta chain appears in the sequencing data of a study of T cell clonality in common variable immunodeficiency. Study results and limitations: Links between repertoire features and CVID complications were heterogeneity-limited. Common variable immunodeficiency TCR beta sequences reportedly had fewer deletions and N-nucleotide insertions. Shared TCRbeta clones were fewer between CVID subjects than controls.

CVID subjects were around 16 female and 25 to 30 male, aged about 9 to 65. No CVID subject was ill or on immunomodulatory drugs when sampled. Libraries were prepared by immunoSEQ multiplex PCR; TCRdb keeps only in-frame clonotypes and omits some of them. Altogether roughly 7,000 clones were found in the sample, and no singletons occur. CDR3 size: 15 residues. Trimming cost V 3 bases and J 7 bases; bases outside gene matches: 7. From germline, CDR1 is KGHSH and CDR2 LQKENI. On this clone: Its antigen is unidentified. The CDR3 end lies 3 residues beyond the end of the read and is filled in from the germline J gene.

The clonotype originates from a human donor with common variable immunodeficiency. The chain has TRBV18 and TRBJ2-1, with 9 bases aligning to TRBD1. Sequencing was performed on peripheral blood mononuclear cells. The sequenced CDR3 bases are TGTGCCAGCTCACCTAGGGACAGGGTCAGTAATGAG. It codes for CASSPRDRVSNE. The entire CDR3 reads CASSPRDRVSNEQFF.